This TCR beta chain was identified during a study of neurological immune-mediated disorders. General observations from the study: HTLV-1-associated myelopathy led in TCR clonal expansion, while multiple sclerosis ranked lowest, below healthy controls.

Stated time point: longitudinal time-point 1 (baseline). A blood bank in Maryland, USA, provided the volunteers who served as healthy controls. From 2 million PBMCs stored at -80 C, the unsorted libraries were generated. This clonotype was picked up many times. Its antigen is unknown. The team produced cDNA through 5'RACE using 10-nucleotide random UMIs. MiXCR, applied by TCRdb to the 5' RACE reads, yields one record per CDR3 protein. The sample comprises 60,000 to 90,000 distinct CDR3 sequences, roughly 10% of which are singletons, and more than 9% rests with the top ten. After removal of 5 bases from V and 5 bases from J, the junction contained 11 bases not matched to a gene. The CDR3 loop spans 15 amino acids. Germline V gene sequence: CDR1 MNHNS, CDR2 SASEGT.

Specimen: PBMCs. The chain couples TRBV6-1 to TRBJ2-7, with 8 nucleotides matching TRBD1. The TCR was taken from a man aged 25-45 years in good health. The CDR3 DNA reads TGTGCCAGCAGTTCCCTTCAGGGGGCAATGGACGAGCAGTACTTC. It codes for CASSSLQGAMDEQYF.